Reported below is one T cell receptor beta chain. Trimming cost V 4 bases and J 7 bases, with 13 bases left between them. The CDR3 spans 13 residues. Germline CDR1 is KGHSH and CDR2 is LQKENI. The data belong to a study of control samples from healthy donors and cancer patients. Sequencing used immunoSEQ multiplex PCR; TCRdb keeps in-frame clones, though not all of them. The table includes 200,000 to 250,000 clones, 85% to 95% detected once. This TCR came from a man aged 50 or older in good health. The rearrangement uses TRBV18 and TRBJ1-2, with D perhaps matching TRBD1 (5 bases). Material: blood. The CDR3 DNA reads as TGTGCCAGCTCACTACGAGACAGTCCTGGCTACACCTTC. This sequence encodes CASSLRDSPGYTF.